This TCR beta chain was found in a study of blood T cells in healthy people across ages. In the study overall: About one barcoded TCR beta cDNA was captured per two T cells.

Notes on this clonotype: What it binds is unknown.

The CDR3 consists of 15 residues. With 5 bases removed from V and 5 bases from J, the gap between germline ends came to 18 bases. Primers used in a second PCR of about 7 to 12 cycles were a sample-barcoded 5' primer and a J-beta primer mix. Using its own MiXCR run on the 5' RACE reads, TCRdb lists one record per CDR3 protein. This table holds over 450,000 distinct CDR3 sequences, about 25% found once. Study results and caveats: Naive T cell percentage showed a strong correlation with TCR beta diversity.

These data also formed part of another study, on T cells of mothers and their children. From that report: Over 8.5 million TCR beta CDR3 reads were obtained from each mother, and about 3 million from each child.

The sample was blood. This sequence joins TRBV12-3 or TRBV12-4 and TRBJ2-5; possible D gene TRBD2, 5 bases. This receptor was obtained from a boy between 10 and 17 years old in good health. This CDR3 reads CASSPEEAPRETQYF. Here the CDR3 DNA reads TGTGCCAGCAGTCCCGAGGAGGCTCCCAGGGAGACCCAGTACTTC.